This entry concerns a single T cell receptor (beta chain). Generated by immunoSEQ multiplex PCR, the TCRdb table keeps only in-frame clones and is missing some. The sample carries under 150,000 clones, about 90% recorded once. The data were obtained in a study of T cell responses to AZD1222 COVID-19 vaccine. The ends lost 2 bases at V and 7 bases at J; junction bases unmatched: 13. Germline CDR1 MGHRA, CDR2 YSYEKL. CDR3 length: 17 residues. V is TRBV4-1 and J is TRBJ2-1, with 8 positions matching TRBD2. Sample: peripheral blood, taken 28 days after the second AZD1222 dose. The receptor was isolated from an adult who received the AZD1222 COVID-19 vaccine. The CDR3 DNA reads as TGCGCCAGCAGCCAAAGGATAGCGGGACACCCTGGGAATGAGCAGTTCTTC. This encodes CASSQRIAGHPGNEQFF.